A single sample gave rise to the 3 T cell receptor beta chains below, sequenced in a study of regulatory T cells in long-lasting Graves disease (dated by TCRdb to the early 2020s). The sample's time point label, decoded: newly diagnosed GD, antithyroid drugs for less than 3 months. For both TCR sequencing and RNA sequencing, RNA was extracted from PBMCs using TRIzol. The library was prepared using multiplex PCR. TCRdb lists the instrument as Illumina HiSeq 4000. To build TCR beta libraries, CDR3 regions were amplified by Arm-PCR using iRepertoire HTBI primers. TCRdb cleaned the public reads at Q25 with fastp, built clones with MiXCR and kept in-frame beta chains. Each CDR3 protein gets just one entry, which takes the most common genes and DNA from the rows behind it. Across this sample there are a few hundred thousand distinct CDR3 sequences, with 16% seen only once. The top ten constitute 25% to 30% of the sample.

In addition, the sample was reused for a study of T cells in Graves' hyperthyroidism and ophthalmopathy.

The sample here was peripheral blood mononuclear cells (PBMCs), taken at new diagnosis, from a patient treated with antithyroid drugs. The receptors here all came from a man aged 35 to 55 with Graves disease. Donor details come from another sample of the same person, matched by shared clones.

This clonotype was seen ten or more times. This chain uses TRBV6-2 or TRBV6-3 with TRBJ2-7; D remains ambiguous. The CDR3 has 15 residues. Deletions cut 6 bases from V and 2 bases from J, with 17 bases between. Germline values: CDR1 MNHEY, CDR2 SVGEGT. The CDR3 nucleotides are TGTGCCAGCAGCACGGGTCGGCCAGGTGCCTACGAGCAGTACTTC. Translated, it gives CASSTGRPGAYEQYF.

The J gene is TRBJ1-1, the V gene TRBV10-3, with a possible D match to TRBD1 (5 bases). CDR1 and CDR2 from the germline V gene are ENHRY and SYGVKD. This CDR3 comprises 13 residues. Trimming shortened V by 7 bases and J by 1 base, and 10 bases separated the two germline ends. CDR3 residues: CAIKSGRNTEAFF. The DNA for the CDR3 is TGTGCCATCAAATCAGGGAGGAACACTGAAGCTTTCTTT.

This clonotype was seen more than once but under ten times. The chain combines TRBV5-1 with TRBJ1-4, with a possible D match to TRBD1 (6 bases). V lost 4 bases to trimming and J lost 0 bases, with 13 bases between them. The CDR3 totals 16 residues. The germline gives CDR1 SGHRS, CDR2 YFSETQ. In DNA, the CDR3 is TGCGCCAGCAGCCCGATGGGGGCGGCAACTAATGAAAAACTGTTTTTT. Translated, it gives CASSPMGAATNEKLFF.